This TCR beta chain was obtained from a study of T cells after yellow fever vaccination. Overall study findings and caveats: Contamination of FACS-sorted repertoires by abundant clonotypes from the bulk population could occur. Most primary-vaccination clones recurred post-booster (just under 98% CD4, over 70% CD8).

V lost 6 bases and J 4 bases, leaving 12 bases between the germline ends. The CDR3 contains 13 residues. Germline CDR1 and CDR2: SGHTA and FQGNSA. Notes on this clonotype: The antigen is not known.

As TCR cDNA was made by 5'RACE template switching, a universal primer site and UMIs were added. Each CDR3 protein is one row after TCRdb ran MiXCR on the 5' RACE reads. The sample gives some 250,000 distinct CDR3 sequences, less than 8.5% of which show up once; about 0.9% is in the top ten. The TCR was taken from a man aged 25 to 40 who received the YFV17D yellow fever vaccine. The sample here was CD4+ T cells sorted from PBMCs, taken 15 days after the yellow fever booster vaccination. The J gene is TRBJ1-2, the V gene TRBV7-2, with D uncertain. CDR3 sequence reads: CASSPLGTYGYTF. Here the CDR3 DNA reads TGTGCCAGCAGTCCCCTCGGTACCTATGGCTACACCTTC.